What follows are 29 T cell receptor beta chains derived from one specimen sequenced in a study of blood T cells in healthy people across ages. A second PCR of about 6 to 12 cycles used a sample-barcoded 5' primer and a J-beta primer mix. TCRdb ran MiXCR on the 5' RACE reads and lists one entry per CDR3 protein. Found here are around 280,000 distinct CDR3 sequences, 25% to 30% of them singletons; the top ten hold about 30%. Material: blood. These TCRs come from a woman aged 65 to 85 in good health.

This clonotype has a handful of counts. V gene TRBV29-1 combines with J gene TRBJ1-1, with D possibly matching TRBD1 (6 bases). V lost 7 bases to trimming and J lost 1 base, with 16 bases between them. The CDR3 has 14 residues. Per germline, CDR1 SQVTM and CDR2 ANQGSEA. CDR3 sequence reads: CSATTGRANTEAFF. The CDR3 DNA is TGCAGCGCTACGACAGGACGGGCGAACACTGAAGCTTTCTTT.

Here the CDR3 DNA reads TGTGCCAGCAGCCAAGGGGCTTTCTATGAAAAACTGTTTTTT. Translated: CASSQGAFYEKLFF. The V and J genes are TRBV3-1 and TRBJ1-4; no clear D gene. The CDR3 covers 14 residues. CDR1 and CDR2 from the germline V gene are LGHDT and YNNKEL (reference sequence). Trimming took off 1 base at V and 6 bases at J, with 9 bases between the two ends.

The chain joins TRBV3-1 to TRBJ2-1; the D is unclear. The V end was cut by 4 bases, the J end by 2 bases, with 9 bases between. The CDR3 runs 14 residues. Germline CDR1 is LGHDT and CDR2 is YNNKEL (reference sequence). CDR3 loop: CASSRGVPYNEQFF. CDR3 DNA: TGTGCCAGCAGCCGCGGAGTCCCCTACAATGAGCAGTTCTTC.

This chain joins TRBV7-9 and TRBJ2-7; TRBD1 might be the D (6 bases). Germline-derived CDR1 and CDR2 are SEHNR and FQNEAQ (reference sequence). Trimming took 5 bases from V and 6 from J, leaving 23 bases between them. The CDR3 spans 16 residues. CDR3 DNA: TGTGCCAGCAGCCACGATTTTACAGGGATCTTTGGCGAGCAGTACTTC. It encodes CASSHDFTGIFGEQYF.

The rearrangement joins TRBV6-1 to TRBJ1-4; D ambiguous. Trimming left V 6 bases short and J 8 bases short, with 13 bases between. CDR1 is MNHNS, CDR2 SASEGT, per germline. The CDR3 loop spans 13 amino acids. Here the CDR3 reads CASRGSGREKLFF. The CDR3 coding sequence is TGTGCCAGCAGAGGCTCAGGCAGAGAAAAACTGTTTTTT.

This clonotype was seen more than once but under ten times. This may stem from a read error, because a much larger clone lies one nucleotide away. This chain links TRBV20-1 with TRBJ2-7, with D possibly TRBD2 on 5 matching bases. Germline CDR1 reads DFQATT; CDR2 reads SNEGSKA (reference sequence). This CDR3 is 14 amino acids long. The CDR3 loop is CSAGEGTLSYEQYF. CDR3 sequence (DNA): TGCAGTGCTGGAGAGGGCACCCTATCCTACGAGCAGTACTTC.

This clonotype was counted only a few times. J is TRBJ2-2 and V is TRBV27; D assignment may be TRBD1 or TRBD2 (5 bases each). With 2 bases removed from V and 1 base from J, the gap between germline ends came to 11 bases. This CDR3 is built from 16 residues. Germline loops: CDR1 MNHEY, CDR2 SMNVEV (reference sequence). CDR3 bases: TGTGCCAGCAGTTTAGGACTGGGGGTGAACACCGGGGAGCTGTTTTTT. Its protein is CASSLGLGVNTGELFF.

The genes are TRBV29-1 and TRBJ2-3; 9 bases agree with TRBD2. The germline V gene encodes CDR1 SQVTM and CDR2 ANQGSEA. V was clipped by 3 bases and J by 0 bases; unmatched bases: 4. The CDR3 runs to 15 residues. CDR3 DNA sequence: TGCAGCGTTGAGGGTAGCGGGAGTAGCACAGATACGCAGTATTTT. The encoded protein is CSVEGSGSSTDTQYF.

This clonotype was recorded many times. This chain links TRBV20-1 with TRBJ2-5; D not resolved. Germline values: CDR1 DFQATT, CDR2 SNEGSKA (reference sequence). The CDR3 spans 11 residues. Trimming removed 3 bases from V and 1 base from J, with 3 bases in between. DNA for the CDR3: TGCAGTGCTAGCCGCCAAGAGACCCAGTACTTC. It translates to CSASRQETQYF.

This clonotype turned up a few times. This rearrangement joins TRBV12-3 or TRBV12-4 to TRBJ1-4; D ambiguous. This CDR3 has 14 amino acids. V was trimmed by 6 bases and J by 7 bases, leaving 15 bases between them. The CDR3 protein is CASSQPRGSEKLFF. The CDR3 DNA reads TGTGCCAGCAGCCAGCCGAGAGGGAGTGAAAAACTGTTTTTT.

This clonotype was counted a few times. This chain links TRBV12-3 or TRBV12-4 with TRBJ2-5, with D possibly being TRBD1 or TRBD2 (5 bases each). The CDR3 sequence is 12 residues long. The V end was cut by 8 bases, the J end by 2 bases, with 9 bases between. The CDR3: CASRGPQETQYF. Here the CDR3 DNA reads TGTGCCAGCCGGGGCCCTCAAGAGACCCAGTACTTC.

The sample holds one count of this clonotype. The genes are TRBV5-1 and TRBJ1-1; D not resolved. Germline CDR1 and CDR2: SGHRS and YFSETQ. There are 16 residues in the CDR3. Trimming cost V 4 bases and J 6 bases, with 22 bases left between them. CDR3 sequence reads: CASSSGAVSEWSEAFF. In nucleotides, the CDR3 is TGCGCCAGCAGCAGCGGAGCCGTGAGCGAGTGGTCTGAAGCTTTCTTT.

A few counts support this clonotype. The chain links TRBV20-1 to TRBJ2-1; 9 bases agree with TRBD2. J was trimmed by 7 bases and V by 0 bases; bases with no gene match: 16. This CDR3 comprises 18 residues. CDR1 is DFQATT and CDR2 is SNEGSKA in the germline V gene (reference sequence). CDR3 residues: CSARDLGIYERGVNEQFF. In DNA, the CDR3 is TGCAGTGCTAGAGACCTGGGTATTTATGAGCGGGGGGTAAATGAGCAGTTCTTC.

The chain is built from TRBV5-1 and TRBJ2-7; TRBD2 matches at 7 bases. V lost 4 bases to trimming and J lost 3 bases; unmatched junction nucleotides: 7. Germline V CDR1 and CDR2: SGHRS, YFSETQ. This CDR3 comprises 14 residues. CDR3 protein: CASSPTERGYEQYF. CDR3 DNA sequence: TGCGCCAGCAGCCCCACCGAGCGGGGCTACGAGCAGTACTTC.

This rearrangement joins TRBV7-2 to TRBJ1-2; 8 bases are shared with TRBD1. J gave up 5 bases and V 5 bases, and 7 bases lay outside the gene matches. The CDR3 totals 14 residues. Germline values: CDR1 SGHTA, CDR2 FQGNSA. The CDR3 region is CASSPITGGYGYTF. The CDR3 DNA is TGTGCCAGCAGCCCCATAACAGGGGGATATGGCTACACCTTC.

CDR3 in amino acids: CASSGGWEQYF. For the CDR3, the DNA is TGTGCCAGCAGTGGAGGTTGGGAGCAGTACTTC. The chain is built from TRBV25-1 and TRBJ2-1, with D unresolved. The last part of the DNA fits TRBJ2-7 better; the J call may be wrong. There are 11 residues in the CDR3. The germline V gene has CDR1 MGHDK and CDR2 SYGVNS.

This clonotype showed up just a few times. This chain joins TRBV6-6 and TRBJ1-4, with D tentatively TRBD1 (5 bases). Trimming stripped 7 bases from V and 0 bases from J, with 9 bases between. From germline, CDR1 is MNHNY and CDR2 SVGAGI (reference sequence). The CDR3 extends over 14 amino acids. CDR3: CASIRAATNEKLFF. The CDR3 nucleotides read TGTGCCAGCATCAGGGCTGCAACTAATGAAAAACTGTTTTTT.

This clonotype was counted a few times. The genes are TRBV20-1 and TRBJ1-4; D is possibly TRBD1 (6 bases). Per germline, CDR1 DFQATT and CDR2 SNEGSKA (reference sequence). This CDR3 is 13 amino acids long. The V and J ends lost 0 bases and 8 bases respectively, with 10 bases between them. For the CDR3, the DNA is TGCAGTGCTAGAGATCCAGGGGAAGAAAAACTGTTTTTT. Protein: CSARDPGEEKLFF.

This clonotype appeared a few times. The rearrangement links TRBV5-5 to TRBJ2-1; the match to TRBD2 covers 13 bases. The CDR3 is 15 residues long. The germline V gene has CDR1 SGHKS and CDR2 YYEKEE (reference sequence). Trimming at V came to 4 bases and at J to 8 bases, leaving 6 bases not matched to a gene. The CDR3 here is CASSPTSGRGDEQFF. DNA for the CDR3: TGTGCCAGCAGCCCCACTAGCGGGAGGGGGGATGAGCAGTTCTTC. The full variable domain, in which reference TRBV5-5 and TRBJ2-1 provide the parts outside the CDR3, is DAGVTQSPTHLIKTRGQQVTLRCSPISGHKSVSWYQQVLGQGPQFIFQYYEKEERGRGNFPDRFSARQFPNYSSELNVNALLLGDSALYLCASSPTSGRGDEQFFGPGTRLTVL.

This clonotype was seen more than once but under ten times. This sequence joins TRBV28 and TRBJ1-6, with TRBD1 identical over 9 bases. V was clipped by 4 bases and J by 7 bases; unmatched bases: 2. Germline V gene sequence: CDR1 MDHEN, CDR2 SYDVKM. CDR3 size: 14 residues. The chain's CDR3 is CASSSTGGNSPLHF. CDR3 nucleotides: TGTGCCAGCAGTTCGACAGGGGGGAATTCACCCCTCCACTTT.

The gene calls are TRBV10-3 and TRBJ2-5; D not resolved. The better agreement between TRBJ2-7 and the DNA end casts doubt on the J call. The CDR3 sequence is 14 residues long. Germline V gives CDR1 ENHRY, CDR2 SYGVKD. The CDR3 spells CAISELGKSYEQYF. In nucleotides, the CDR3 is TGTGCCATCAGTGAGTTAGGGAAGTCCTACGAGCAGTACTTC.

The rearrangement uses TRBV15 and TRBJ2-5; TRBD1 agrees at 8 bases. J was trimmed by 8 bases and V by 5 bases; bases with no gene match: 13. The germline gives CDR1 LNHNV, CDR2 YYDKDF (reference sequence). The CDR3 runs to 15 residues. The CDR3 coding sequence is TGTGCCACCAGCTACCTATCGGGACCAGGGGGCACCCAGTACTTC. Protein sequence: CATSYLSGPGGTQYF.

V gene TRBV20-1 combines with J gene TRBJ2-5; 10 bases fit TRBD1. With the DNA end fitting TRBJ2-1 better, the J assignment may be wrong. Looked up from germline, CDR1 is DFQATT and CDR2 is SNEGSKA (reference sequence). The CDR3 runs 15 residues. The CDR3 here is CSATPWGQGFNEQFF. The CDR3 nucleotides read TGCAGTGCTACCCCTTGGGGACAGGGGTTTAATGAGCAGTTCTTC.

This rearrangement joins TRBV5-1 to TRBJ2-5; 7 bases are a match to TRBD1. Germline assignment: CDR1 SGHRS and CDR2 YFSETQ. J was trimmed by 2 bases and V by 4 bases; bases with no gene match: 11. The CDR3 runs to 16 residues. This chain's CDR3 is CASSPFHRGRQETQYF. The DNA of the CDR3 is TGCGCCAGCAGCCCCTTCCACAGGGGACGACAAGAGACCCAGTACTTC.

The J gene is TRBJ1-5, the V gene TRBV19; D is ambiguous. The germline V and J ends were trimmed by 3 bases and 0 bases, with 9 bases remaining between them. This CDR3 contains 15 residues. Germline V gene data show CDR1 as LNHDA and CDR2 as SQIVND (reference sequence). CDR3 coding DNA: TGTGCCAGTAGTATTACTCTATATAGCAATCAGCCCCAGCATTTT. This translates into CASSITLYSNQPQHF.

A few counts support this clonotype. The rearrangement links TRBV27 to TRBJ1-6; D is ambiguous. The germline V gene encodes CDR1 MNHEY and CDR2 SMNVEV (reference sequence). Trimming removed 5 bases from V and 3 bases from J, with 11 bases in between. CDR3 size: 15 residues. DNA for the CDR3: TGTGCCAGCAGTCTAGGGCTCGGCTATAATTCACCCCTCCACTTT. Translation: CASSLGLGYNSPLHF.

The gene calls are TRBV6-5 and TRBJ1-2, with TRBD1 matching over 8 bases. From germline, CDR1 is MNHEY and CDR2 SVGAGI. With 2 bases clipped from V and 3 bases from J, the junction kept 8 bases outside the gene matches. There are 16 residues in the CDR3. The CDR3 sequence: CASSYDRGRTDYGYTF. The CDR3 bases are TGTGCCAGCAGTTACGACAGGGGACGAACGGACTATGGCTACACCTTC.

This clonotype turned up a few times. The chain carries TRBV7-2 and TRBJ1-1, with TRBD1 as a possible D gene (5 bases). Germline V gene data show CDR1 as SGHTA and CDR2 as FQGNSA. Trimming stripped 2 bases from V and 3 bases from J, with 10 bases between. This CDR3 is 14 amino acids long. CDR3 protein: CASSLRVGDTEAFF. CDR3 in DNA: TGTGCCAGCAGCTTACGGGTGGGGGACACTGAAGCTTTCTTT.

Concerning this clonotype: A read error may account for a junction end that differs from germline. CDR3 nucleotides: TGTGCCAGCAGCCAAGCTAGCCGACTCACAGATCCGCAGTATTTT. It codes for CASSQASRLTDPQYF. The chain carries TRBV3-1 and TRBJ2-3; D might be TRBD2 (5 bases). CDR1 and CDR2 (germline): LGHDT, YNNKEL (reference sequence). The CDR3 covers 15 residues.